This T cell receptor beta chain was profiled in a study of T cell changes during pregnancy in multiple sclerosis. The CDR3 is made up of 13 amino acids. V was pared by 5 bases and J by 8 bases, with 15 bases between. CDR1 SEHNR and CDR2 FQNEAQ come from the germline V gene (reference sequence). Libraries were prepared by immunoSEQ multiplex PCR; TCRdb keeps only in-frame clonotypes and omits some of them. This table holds about 79,000 clones, 75% to 95% found once. This material consisted of CD4+ T cells from peripheral blood mononuclear cells, taken in the second trimester of pregnancy. The chain couples TRBV7-9 to TRBJ1-2, with D tentatively TRBD1 (5 bases). This TCR came from a female donor with multiple sclerosis, enrolled in a pregnancy study. CDR3 residues: CASSPRQPVGYTF. For the CDR3, the DNA is TGTGCCAGCAGCCCCCGACAGCCTGTGGGCTACACCTTC.